This T cell receptor beta chain was retrieved from a study of blood T cell repertoires in COVID-19. Study-wide background: T cells, B-cell-depleted T cells, or PBMCs supplied cDNA or gDNA.

The CDR3 runs to 17 residues. The V gene's germline CDR1 is LGHDT and CDR2 YNNKEL (reference sequence). V was shortened by 4 bases and J by 4 bases, with 20 bases between the two germline ends. Sequencing used immunoSEQ multiplex PCR; TCRdb keeps in-frame clones, though not all of them. The table has 250,000 or so clones, 87% seen once; the top ten hold around 2.6%. Enrollees, 18 to 89 years old, lived in approximately 24 US areas. The chain joins TRBV3-1 (or the pseudogene TRBV3-2) to TRBJ2-1, with D possibly matching TRBD1 (6 bases). Sequencing used PBMCs or T cells enriched from blood (not recorded which). The TCR was taken from a woman between 25 and 40 years old with acute COVID-19. CDR3 DNA sequence: TGTGCCAGCAGCCGAATACTCGACGACAGGACTTACAATGAGCAGTTCTTC. Amino acids: CASSRILDDRTYNEQFF.